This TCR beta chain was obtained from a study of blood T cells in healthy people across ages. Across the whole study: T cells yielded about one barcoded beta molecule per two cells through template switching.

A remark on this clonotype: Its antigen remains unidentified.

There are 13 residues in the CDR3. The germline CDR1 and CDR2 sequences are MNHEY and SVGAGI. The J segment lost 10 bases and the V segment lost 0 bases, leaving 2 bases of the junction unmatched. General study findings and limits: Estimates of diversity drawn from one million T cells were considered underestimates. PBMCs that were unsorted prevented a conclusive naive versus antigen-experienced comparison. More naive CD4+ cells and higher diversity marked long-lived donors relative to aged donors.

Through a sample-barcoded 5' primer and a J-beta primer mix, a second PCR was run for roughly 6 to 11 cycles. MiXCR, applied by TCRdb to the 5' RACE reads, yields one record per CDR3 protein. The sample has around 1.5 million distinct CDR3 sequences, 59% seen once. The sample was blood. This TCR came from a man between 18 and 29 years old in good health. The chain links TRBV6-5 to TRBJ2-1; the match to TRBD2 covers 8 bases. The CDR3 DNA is TGTGCCAGCAGTTACTCGCGACTAGCGGAGCAGTTCTTC. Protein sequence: CASSYSRLAEQFF.